A selection of T cell receptor beta chains follows, all from one sample in a study of radiotherapy plus CTLA-4 blockade in lung cancer. Only in-frame clones appear in the TCRdb table, and some are missing; sequencing was by immunoSEQ multiplex PCR. The sample consists of about 85,000 clones, approximately 86% of them appearing once. The source was peripheral blood, collected from a patient treated with radiotherapy plus ipilimumab. The origin of the receptors is a human donor with non-small cell lung cancer who had a partial response to radiotherapy plus ipilimumab. Both conserved end residues are part of each CDR3. Clone size is shown for a subset of rows, as once, few, many or a class of expanded clone.

j_gene | v_gene | abundance | CDR3aa
TRBJ1-5 | TRBV11-2 | - | CASSLGQGSNQPQHF
TRBJ1-1 | TRBV4-1 | once | CASREFGGDEAFF
TRBJ2-1 | TRBV5-4 | - | CASTLGSTYNEQFF
TRBJ2-7 | TRBV30 | - | CAWSRRGIGEQYF
- | TRBV6-6 | - | CATQGAGTSTYEQYF
TRBJ2-2 | TRBV28 | once | CASSFTGLLGELFF
TRBJ2-1 | TRBV5-1 | - | CASSLDIYGVYNEQFF
TRBJ1-1 | TRBV12-2 | - | CASRFSGDRGRTEAFF
TRBJ1-2 | TRBV7-9 | - | CASSLDGVGYTF
TRBJ1-2 | TRBV6-1 | - | CASSDNIGVGGGYTF
TRBJ1-2 | TRBV7-2 | - | CASAARDSLNGYTF
TRBJ2-5 | TRBV5-4 | - | CASSLQGAGKTQYF
TRBJ1-2 | TRBV2 | - | CASSRGSGYTF